The 29 T cell receptor beta chains in this list originate from one sample, sequenced in a study of blood T cell repertoires in COVID-19. Repertoires were generated with immunoSEQ multiplex PCR, while TCRdb's copy carries only in-frame clones and drops some. The sample has a few hundred thousand clones, 80% to 90% seen once; the top ten hold roughly 4.5%. Sequencing used PBMCs or T cells enriched from blood (not recorded which). Source of these receptors: a woman aged 25 to 39 who had been exposed to COVID-19.

Written as DNA, the CDR3 is TGTGCCAGTAGTTTTATACGGTTCGACAGTCTACATGAAAAACTGTTTTTT. Protein product: CASSFIRFDSLHEKLFF. V gene TRBV19 combines with J gene TRBJ1-4; possibly TRBD1 for D (5 bases). Germline V CDR1 and CDR2: LNHDA, SQIVND (reference sequence). Between the trimmed V and J ends, which lost 5 bases and 6 bases, there was a span of 22 bases. The CDR3 contains 17 residues.

This sequence joins TRBV18 and TRBJ1-2; 7 bases line up with TRBD1. V dropped 3 bases and J dropped 0; count of bases not matched to a gene: 4. Germline CDR1 reads KGHSH; CDR2 reads LQKENI. This CDR3 is 15 amino acids long. CDR3 nucleotide sequence: TGTGCCAGCTCACCCTCGACAGGGACTAACTATGGCTACACCTTC. As protein: CASSPSTGTNYGYTF.

The V call is TRBV27, the J call TRBJ1-1; 11 positions agree with TRBD1. Germline CDR1 reads MNHEY; CDR2 reads SMNVEV (reference sequence). The CDR3 runs 16 residues. After removal of 4 bases from V and 5 bases from J, the junction contained 9 bases not matched to a gene. This CDR3 is CASSYGTGGRGTEAFF. CDR3 nucleotides: TGTGCCAGCAGTTACGGGACAGGGGGAAGGGGTACTGAAGCTTTCTTT.

The CDR3: CASSVESGGYYGYTF. The CDR3 region has the DNA TGTGCCAGCAGCGTAGAGTCCGGAGGGTACTATGGCTACACCTTC. This chain joins TRBV9 and TRBJ1-2; D is unclear. This CDR3 contains 15 residues. The V end lost 0 bases, the J end lost 3 bases, and 12 bases lay between the germline ends. The germline V gene encodes CDR1 SGDLS and CDR2 YYNGEE.

J is TRBJ2-1 and V is TRBV29-1; 9 bases fit TRBD1. The V segment lost 7 bases and the J segment 4 bases; nucleotides outside the gene matches: 8. The CDR3 contains 14 residues. Germline V gene sequence: CDR1 SQVTM, CDR2 ANQGSEA. The CDR3 protein is CSGMGTGFYNEQFF. DNA for the CDR3: TGCAGCGGTATGGGGACAGGGTTTTACAATGAGCAGTTCTTC.

The CDR3: CATPGGAGTEAFF. CDR3 nucleotides: TGTGCCACCCCAGGGGGCGCCGGCACTGAAGCTTTCTTT. The chain joins TRBV28 to TRBJ1-1, with 8 bases fitting TRBD1. CDR1 is MDHEN and CDR2 is SYDVKM in the germline V gene. J was trimmed by 4 bases and V by 10 bases; bases with no gene match: 8. The CDR3 runs 13 residues. The entire variable domain, with the rest obtained from reference TRBV28 and TRBJ1-1, is as follows: DVKVTQSSRYLVKRTGEKVFLECVQDMDHENMFWYRQDPGLGLRLIYFSYDVKMKEKGDIPEGYSVSREKKERFSLILESASTNQTSMYLCATPGGAGTEAFFGQGTRLTVV.

This clone came up once. The chain couples TRBV9 to TRBJ1-1; 7 bases match TRBD1. This CDR3 contains 15 residues. In germline, CDR1 is SGDLS, CDR2 YYNGEE. With V trimmed by 0 bases and J by 1 base, 3 bases remained unmatched. Written as DNA, the CDR3 is TGTGCCAGCAGCGTAGAAGGGGGCTGGAACACTGAAGCTTTCTTT. Translating it yields CASSVEGGWNTEAFF.

The chain joins TRBV24-1 to TRBJ1-5; D gene ambiguous. Trimming took 9 bases from V and 7 from J, leaving 18 bases between them. This CDR3 is built from 14 residues. Germline CDR1 KGHDR, CDR2 SFDVKD. CDR3 DNA: TGTGCCACCCGAGGGTCGGGCGAGAGGCAGCCCCAGCATTTT. Protein product: CATRGSGERQPQHF.

This clone was detected only a few times. The CDR3 DNA reads as TGTGCCAGCAAATCACTAGTGTCCACCGGGGAGCTGTTTTTT. Its protein is CASKSLVSTGELFF. The V call is TRBV7-6, the J call TRBJ2-2, with TRBD2 as a possible D gene (5 bases). Germline V gene sequence: CDR1 SGHVS, CDR2 FNYEAQ. The CDR3 is 14 residues long. Trimming cost V 7 bases and J 4 bases, with 13 bases left between them.

This clone was seen a few times. The CDR3 DNA reads TGCGCCAGCAGCCGGGGACAGAACACCGGGGAGCTGTTTTTT. Translated: CASSRGQNTGELFF. The chain has TRBV5-1 and TRBJ2-2, with D possibly TRBD1 on 6 matching bases. The CDR3 consists of 14 residues. Trimming left V 4 bases short and J 1 base short, with 8 bases between. Germline CDR1 SGHRS, CDR2 YFSETQ.

The chain uses TRBV9 and TRBJ1-3; D call uncertain. The CDR3 consists of 15 residues. CDR1 is SGDLS, CDR2 YYNGEE, per germline. Deletions cut 0 bases from V and 0 bases from J, with 7 bases between. The CDR3 sequence is CASSVGTYSGNTIYF. For the CDR3, the DNA is TGTGCCAGCAGCGTAGGCACTTACTCTGGAAACACCATATATTTT.

The CDR3 here is CASSLAGEVYEQYF. Written as DNA, the CDR3 is TGTGCCAGCAGCCTAGCGGGGGAGGTCTACGAGCAGTACTTC. The V and J genes are TRBV13 and TRBJ2-7; 10 nucleotides line up with TRBD2. The J segment lost 3 bases and the V segment lost 5 bases, leaving 4 bases of the junction unmatched. The V gene's germline CDR1 is PRHDT and CDR2 FYEKMQ (reference sequence). The CDR3 extends over 14 amino acids.

The V call is TRBV2, the J call TRBJ1-1; no firm D call. The CDR3 extends over 14 amino acids. CDR1 and CDR2 from the germline V gene are SNHLY and FYNNEI. V dropped 4 bases and J dropped 1 base, with 10 bases sitting between them. CDR3 region: CASSGGSQNTEAFF. The DNA for the CDR3 is TGTGCCAGCAGTGGAGGCAGCCAGAACACTGAAGCTTTCTTT.

J is TRBJ2-5 and V is TRBV3-1 (or the pseudogene TRBV3-2), with a tentative D call TRBD2 (7 bases). V was shortened by 1 base and J by 6 bases, with 18 bases between the two germline ends. Germline CDR1 and CDR2: LGHDT and YNNKEL (reference sequence). This CDR3 is 16 amino acids long. CDR3 amino acids: CASSQGSGGGGKTQYF. DNA for the CDR3: TGTGCCAGCAGCCAAGGATCAGGAGGGGGGGGGAAGACCCAGTACTTC.

The rearrangement joins TRBV9 to TRBJ2-2; the match to TRBD2 covers 11 bases. Germline-derived CDR1 and CDR2 are SGDLS and YYNGEE. The CDR3 is made up of 15 amino acids. Losses at the gene ends were 0 bases for V and 5 bases for J; bases not matched to a gene: 0. The CDR3 DNA reads as TGTGCCAGCAGCGTAGCTAGCGGGGGGACCGGGGAGCTGTTTTTT. This codes for CASSVASGGTGELFF.

The chain recombines TRBV2 with TRBJ1-1, with a possible D match to TRBD1 (6 bases). Trimming took off 7 bases at V and 5 bases at J, with 17 bases between the two ends. Per germline, CDR1 SNHLY and CDR2 FYNNEI. This CDR3 region has 14 residues. CDR3 in DNA: TGTGCCAGCAAAGGAAGGGACATCGGGACTGAAGCTTTCTTT. Its protein product is CASKGRDIGTEAFF.

The chain employs TRBV12-5 and TRBJ1-5; 12 bases match TRBD1. J was trimmed by 2 bases and V by 6 bases; bases with no gene match: 8. Germline values: CDR1 LGHNT, CDR2 FRNRAP. The CDR3 is 17 residues long. CDR3 amino acids: CASGPGQGAGGNQPQHF. CDR3 DNA: TGTGCTAGTGGCCCGGGACAGGGGGCAGGGGGCAATCAGCCCCAGCATTTT.

The chain couples TRBV28 to TRBJ1-2; a weak D match, TRBD1 (6 bases). V dropped 6 bases and J dropped 6 bases, with 26 bases sitting between them. Germline CDR1 reads MDHEN; CDR2 reads SYDVKM. The CDR3 runs 17 residues. CDR3 region: CASRQHPKDRPGDGYTF. The CDR3 DNA reads as TGTGCCAGCAGACAACACCCGAAAGACAGGCCAGGTGATGGCTACACCTTC.

J is TRBJ2-3 and V is TRBV4-1; 8 nucleotides agree with TRBD2. Germline V lookup: CDR1 MGHRA, CDR2 YSYEKL. The CDR3 loop spans 19 amino acids. The trim removed 0 bases at V and 7 bases at J, leaving 18 bases unmatched. CDR3 in DNA: TGCGCCAGCAGCCAAGATTTAAGCGTAATAGCGGGGAGGGGGAATACGCAGTATTTT. This translates into CASSQDLSVIAGRGNTQYF.

The chain is built from TRBV29-1 and TRBJ1-4; tentative D call: TRBD1 (5 bases). CDR1 SQVTM and CDR2 ANQGSEA come from the germline V gene. The CDR3 is made up of 12 amino acids. Trimming cost V 7 bases and J 7 bases, with 13 bases left between them. CDR3 sequence (DNA): TGCAGCGCCCGGGACTTGGGTGAAAAACTGTTTTTT. Its protein is CSARDLGEKLFF.

The V call is TRBV9, the J call TRBJ1-2; 9 nucleotides line up with TRBD1. J lost 1 base, V lost 4 bases, and 8 bases had no gene match. The germline gives CDR1 SGDLS, CDR2 YYNGEE. This CDR3 has 16 amino acids. DNA of the CDR3: TGTGCCAGCAGCACCGAACAGGGGGCTCTTAACTATGGCTACACCTTC. It encodes CASSTEQGALNYGYTF.

The J gene is TRBJ1-4, the V gene TRBV5-1; D perhaps matches TRBD1 (6 bases). In germline, CDR1 is SGHRS, CDR2 YFSETQ. The CDR3 is 13 residues long. V lost 4 bases and J 12 bases, leaving 16 bases between the germline ends. This CDR3 reads CASSVSGTIELFF. The CDR3 nucleotides read TGCGCCAGCAGCGTATCCGGGACAATTGAACTGTTTTTT.

The V gene is TRBV30, the J gene TRBJ2-2; no firm D call. The ends were cut back, 2 bases at V and 1 base at J, with 8 bases in the middle. The CDR3 spans 14 residues. The germline V gene has CDR1 GTSNPN and CDR2 SVGIG (reference sequence). The CDR3 is CAWSTYRNTGELFF. In DNA, the CDR3 is TGTGCCTGGAGTACATACAGGAACACCGGGGAGCTGTTTTTT.

The gene calls are TRBV2 and TRBJ1-2, with D maybe TRBD1 (5 bases). CDR3 length equals 14 residues. V was shortened by 3 bases and J by 6 bases, with 14 bases between the two germline ends. Per germline, CDR1 SNHLY and CDR2 FYNNEI. CDR3 loop: CASSDRGGGNGYTF. CDR3 coding DNA: TGTGCCAGCAGTGATCGGGGGGGAGGTAATGGCTACACCTTC.

CDR3 region: CASSLPRDTQYF. Here the CDR3 DNA reads TGTGCCAGCAGTCTCCCCCGAGATACGCAGTATTTT. The V gene is TRBV12-3 or TRBV12-4, the J gene TRBJ2-3, with D hard to call. The V and J ends lost 5 bases and 5 bases respectively, with 8 bases between them. This CDR3 is 12 amino acids long.

The genes are TRBV27 and TRBJ1-6; D is ambiguous. The V gene's germline CDR1 is MNHEY and CDR2 SMNVEV (reference sequence). The V and J ends lost 6 bases and 9 bases respectively, with 12 bases between them. This CDR3 has 13 amino acids. The CDR3 protein is CASSLEGSSPLHF. In DNA, the CDR3 is TGTGCCAGCAGCCTAGAAGGGAGTTCACCCCTCCACTTT.

This chain links TRBV2 with TRBJ1-2; 8 nucleotides agree with TRBD1. CDR1 is SNHLY and CDR2 is FYNNEI in the germline V gene. CDR3 size: 16 residues. V trimming: 7 bases; J trimming: 4 bases; junction bases outside the gene matches: 14. This CDR3 is CASKEGSGGSGYGYTF. CDR3 DNA sequence: TGTGCCAGCAAAGAAGGGTCAGGGGGCTCGGGCTATGGCTACACCTTC.

This chain uses TRBV30 with TRBJ1-1; 7 bases are shared with TRBD1. V dropped 0 bases and J dropped 4; count of bases not matched to a gene: 8. CDR1 GTSNPN and CDR2 SVGIG come from the germline V gene (reference sequence). The CDR3 consists of 15 residues. The CDR3 DNA is TGTGCCTGGAGTGTACTGGTGGCAGGGGGCACTGAAGCTTTCTTT. This sequence encodes CAWSVLVAGGTEAFF.

The chain uses TRBV10-3 and TRBJ2-7, with 8 bases lining up with TRBD2. The CDR3 is made up of 15 amino acids. The ends lost 5 bases at V and 8 bases at J; junction bases unmatched: 14. Germline loops: CDR1 ENHRY, CDR2 SYGVKD. The CDR3: CAISPQRGTAIKQYF. DNA for the CDR3: TGTGCCATCAGTCCCCAGCGGGGGACGGCAATCAAGCAGTACTTC.